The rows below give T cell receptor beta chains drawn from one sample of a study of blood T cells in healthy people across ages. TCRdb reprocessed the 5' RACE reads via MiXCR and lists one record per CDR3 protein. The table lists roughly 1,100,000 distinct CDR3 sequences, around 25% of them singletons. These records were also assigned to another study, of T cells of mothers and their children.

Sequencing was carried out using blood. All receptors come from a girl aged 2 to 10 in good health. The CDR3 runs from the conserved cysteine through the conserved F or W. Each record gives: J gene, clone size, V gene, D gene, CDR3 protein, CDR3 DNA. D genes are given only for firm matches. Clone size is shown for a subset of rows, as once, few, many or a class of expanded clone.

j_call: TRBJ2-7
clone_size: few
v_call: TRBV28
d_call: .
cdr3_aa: CASSLNPSVGYEQYF
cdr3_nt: TGTGCCAGCAGTTTGAATCCTTCGGTAGGCTACGAGCAGTACTTC

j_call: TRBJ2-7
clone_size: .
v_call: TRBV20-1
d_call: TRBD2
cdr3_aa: CSANLAGDSYEQYF
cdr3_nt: TGCAGTGCTAATCTAGCGGGGGACTCCTACGAGCAGTACTTC

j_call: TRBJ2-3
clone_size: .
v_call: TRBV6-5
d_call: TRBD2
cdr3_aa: CASSSEAGGTDTQYF
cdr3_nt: TGTGCCAGCAGTTCAGAAGCGGGGGGGACAGATACGCAGTATTTT

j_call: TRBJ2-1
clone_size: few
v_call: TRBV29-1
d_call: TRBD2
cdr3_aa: CSVEFALAGRDHEQFF
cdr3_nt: TGCAGCGTTGAATTCGCTTTAGCGGGTAGAGACCATGAGCAGTTCTTC

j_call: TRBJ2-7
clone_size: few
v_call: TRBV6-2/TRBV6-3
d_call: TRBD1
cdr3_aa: CASSPTPDRGVDEQYF
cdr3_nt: TGTGCCAGCAGTCCAACCCCCGACAGGGGAGTCGACGAGCAGTACTTC

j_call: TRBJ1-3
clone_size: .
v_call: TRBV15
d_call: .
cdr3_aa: CATSRGRDSGNTIYF
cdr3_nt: TGTGCCACCAGCAGGGGACGGGACTCTGGAAACACCATATATTTT

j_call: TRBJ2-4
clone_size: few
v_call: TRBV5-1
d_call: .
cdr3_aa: CASSAQSQNIQYF
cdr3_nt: TGCGCCAGCAGCGCACAGAGCCAAAACATTCAGTACTTC

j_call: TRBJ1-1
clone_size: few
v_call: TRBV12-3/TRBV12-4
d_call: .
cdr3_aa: CASSLDLPGAFF
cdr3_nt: TGTGCCAGCAGCCTGGATCTTCCGGGGGCTTTCTTT

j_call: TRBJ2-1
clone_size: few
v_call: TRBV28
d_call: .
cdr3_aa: CASSTFGLGGNEQFF
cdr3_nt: TGTGCCAGCAGTACCTTCGGTTTGGGGGGCAATGAGCAGTTCTTC

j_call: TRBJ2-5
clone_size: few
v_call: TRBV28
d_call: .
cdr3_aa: CASSFSLLREETQYF
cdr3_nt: TGTGCCAGCAGTTTTTCTCTTCTACGAGAAGAGACCCAGTACTTC

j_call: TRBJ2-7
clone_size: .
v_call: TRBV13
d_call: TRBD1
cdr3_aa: CASSLSIGQGVSYEQYF
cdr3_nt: TGTGCCAGCAGCTTATCGATCGGACAGGGCGTCTCCTACGAGCAGTACTTC

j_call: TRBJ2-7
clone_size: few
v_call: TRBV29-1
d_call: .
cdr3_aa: CSVSARALSYEQYF
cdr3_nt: TGCAGCGTTTCGGCCAGGGCCCTTTCCTACGAGCAGTACTTC

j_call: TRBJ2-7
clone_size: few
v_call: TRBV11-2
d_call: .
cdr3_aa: CASSLEGGLPYEQYF
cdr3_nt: TGTGCCAGCAGCTTAGAGGGCGGACTACCTTACGAGCAGTACTTC

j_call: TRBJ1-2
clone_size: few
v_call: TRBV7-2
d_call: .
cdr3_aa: CASMLTASYYGYTF
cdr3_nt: TGTGCCAGCATGTTGACAGCCTCCTATTATGGCTACACCTTC

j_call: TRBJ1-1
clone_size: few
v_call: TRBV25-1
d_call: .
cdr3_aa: CASSEGGRPEAFF
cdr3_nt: TGTGCCAGCAGTGAAGGGGGGAGGCCTGAAGCTTTCTTT

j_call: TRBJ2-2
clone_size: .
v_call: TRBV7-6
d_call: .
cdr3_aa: CASSLDRVGTGELFF
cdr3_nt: TGTGCCAGCAGCTTAGACAGGGTGGGCACCGGGGAGCTGTTTTTT

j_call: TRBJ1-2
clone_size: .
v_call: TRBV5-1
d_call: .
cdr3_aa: CASSSEGLHYGYTF
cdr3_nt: TGCGCCAGCAGCTCCGAGGGGTTACACTATGGCTACACCTTC

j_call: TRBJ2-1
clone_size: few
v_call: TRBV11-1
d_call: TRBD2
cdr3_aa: CASSTLAGVNNEQFF
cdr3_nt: TGTGCCAGCAGCACACTAGCGGGAGTAAACAATGAGCAGTTCTTC

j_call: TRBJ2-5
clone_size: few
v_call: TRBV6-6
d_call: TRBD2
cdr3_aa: CASSYSSGGETQYF
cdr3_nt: TGTGCCAGCAGTTACTCGTCGGGAGGGGAGACCCAGTACTTC

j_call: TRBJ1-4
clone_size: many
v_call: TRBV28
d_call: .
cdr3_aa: CASSSLGWGEKLFF
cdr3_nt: TGTGCCAGCAGTTCCCTAGGATGGGGCGAAAAACTGTTTTTT

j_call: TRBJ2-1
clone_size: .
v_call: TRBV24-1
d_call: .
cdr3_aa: CATSDLRESSYNEQFF
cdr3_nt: TGTGCCACCAGTGATTTGAGGGAAAGCTCCTACAATGAGCAGTTCTTC

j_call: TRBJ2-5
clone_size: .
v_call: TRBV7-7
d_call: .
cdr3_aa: CASSLDSRETQYF
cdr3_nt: TGTGCTAGCAGCCTCGACAGTAGGGAGACCCAGTACTTC